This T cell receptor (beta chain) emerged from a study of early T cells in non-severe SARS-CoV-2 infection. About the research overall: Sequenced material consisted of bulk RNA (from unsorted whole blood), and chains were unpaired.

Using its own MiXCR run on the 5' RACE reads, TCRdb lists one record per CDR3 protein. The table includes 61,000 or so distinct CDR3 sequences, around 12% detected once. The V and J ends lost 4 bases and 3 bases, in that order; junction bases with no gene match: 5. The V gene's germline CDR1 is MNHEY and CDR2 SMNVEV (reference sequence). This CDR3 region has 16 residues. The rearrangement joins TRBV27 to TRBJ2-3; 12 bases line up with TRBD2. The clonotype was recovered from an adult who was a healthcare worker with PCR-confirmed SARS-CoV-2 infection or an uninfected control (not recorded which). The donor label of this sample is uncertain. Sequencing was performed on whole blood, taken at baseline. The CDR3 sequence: CASSSSGGALTDTQYF. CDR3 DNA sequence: TGTGCCAGCAGTTCTAGCGGGGGGGCTTTGACAGATACGCAGTATTTT.